Detailed here is one TCR beta chain. The sample comes from a study of blood T cell repertoires in COVID-19. Study-level background: Samples of COVID-19 (acute and convalescent) were obtained from the United States, Italy and Spain. Nucleic acid was either cDNA or gDNA, and it came from T cells, B-cell-depleted T cells, or PBMCs.

Source study methods: Nucleated cell number was recorded as an estimate derived from reference gene primer amplification. Clones were read by immunoSEQ multiplex PCR, and TCRdb kept only the in-frame ones, dropping some. That table gives V, J and clone size, and the DNA gave D and trimming. This sample has under 200,000 clones; roughly 86% occur once, and the top ten carry around 1.5%. The clonotype comes from a man between 18 and 29 years old with active or convalescent COVID-19. The specimen sequenced was peripheral blood.

This chain's CDR3 is CASSQSGTGVYNEQFF. In nucleotides, the CDR3 is TGTGCCAGCAGCCAATCCGGGACAGGAGTCTACAATGAGCAGTTCTTC. The chain links TRBV16 to TRBJ2-1, with TRBD1 matching 8 bases. Germline values: CDR1 KGHSY, CDR2 FQNENV. Trimming took 0 bases from V and 3 from J; bases not matched to a gene: 4. The CDR3 consists of 16 residues.